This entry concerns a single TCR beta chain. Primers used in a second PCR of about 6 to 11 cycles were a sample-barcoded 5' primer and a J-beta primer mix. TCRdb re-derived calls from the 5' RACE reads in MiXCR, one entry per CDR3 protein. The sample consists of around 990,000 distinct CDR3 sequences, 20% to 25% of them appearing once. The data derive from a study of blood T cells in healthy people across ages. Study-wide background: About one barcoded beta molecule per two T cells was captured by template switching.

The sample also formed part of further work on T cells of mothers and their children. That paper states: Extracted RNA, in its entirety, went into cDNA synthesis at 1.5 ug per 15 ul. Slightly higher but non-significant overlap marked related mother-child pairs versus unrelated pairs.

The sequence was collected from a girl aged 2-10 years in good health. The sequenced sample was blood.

The CDR3 spells CATLGLRDYEQYF. The CDR3 DNA follows: TGTGCCACCTTGGGACTGAGGGACTACGAGCAGTACTTC. The rearrangement uses TRBV28 and TRBJ2-5, with D possibly matching TRBD2 (6 bases). The J call could be wrong; TRBJ2-7 is a better fit for the DNA end. The CDR3 is 13 residues long. Germline CDR1 MDHEN, CDR2 SYDVKM.